This T cell receptor beta chain originates from a study of identical twins. This CDR3 contains 13 residues. Germline CDR1 reads SGDLS; CDR2 reads YYNGEE. Between the trimmed V and J ends, which lost 3 bases and 8 bases, there was a span of 14 bases. All donors comprised healthy Caucasians. A universal primer site was created by template switching, with the cDNA bearing unique molecular identifiers. In TCRdb, the 5' RACE reads were re-called with MiXCR into one record per CDR3 protein. There are about 1.7 million distinct CDR3 sequences in the sample; around 29% occur only once, and over 0.25% lies in the top ten.

The receptor's source is a newborn girl in good health. This chain joins TRBV9 and TRBJ1-2, with D possibly matching TRBD1 (6 bases). The sample comprised cord blood. The CDR3 region is CASSAPGGQGYTF. CDR3 in DNA: TGTGCCAGCAGCGCCCCCGGGGGGCAGGGCTACACCTTC. The full variable domain, completed using reference TRBV9 and TRBJ1-2, is DSGVTQTPKHLITATGQRVTLRCSPRSGDLSVYWYQQSLDQGLQFLIQYYNGEERAKGNILERFSAQQFPDLHSELNLSSLELGDSALYFCASSAPGGQGYTFGSGTRLTVV.